This TCR beta chain was sequenced for a study of CD8 T cells in Susac syndrome. TCR beta sequences were obtained from blood CD8+ and CD4+ T cells. It was treatment-naive patients with stable or active relapsing-remitting disease who made up the multiple sclerosis controls. TEMRA cells were FACS-enriched, and CD8+ and CD4+ T cells were isolated negatively. The RNA input was about 0.5 to 1 ug, and it was reverse transcribed with random hexamers. Amplification of TCR beta CDR3 across 54 Vbeta and 13 Jbeta was performed with immunoSEQ multiplex PCR. Each CDR3 protein is one row after TCRdb ran MiXCR on the immunoSEQ multiplex PCR reads. Of 150,000 to 250,000 distinct CDR3 sequences in the sample, roughly 96% were seen once. With V trimmed by 2 bases and J by 2 bases, 4 bases remained unmatched. From germline, CDR1 is SGHRS and CDR2 YFSETQ. CDR3 length equals 14 residues.

Input material: CD4+ T cells from PBMCs. This TCR was recovered from a human donor with multiple sclerosis. The gene calls are TRBV5-1 and TRBJ2-7; 7 bases agree with TRBD2. CDR3 sequence reads: CASSFQRETYEQYF. CDR3 DNA: TGCGCCAGCAGCTTCCAGCGGGAAACCTACGAGCAGTACTTC.